This T cell receptor (beta chain) was sequenced in a study of blood T cell repertoires in COVID-19. Study details: Sites in the United States, Italy and Spain provided acute and convalescent COVID-19 samples. From T cells, B-cell-depleted T cells, or PBMCs came the material, which was cDNA or gDNA.

In the authors' workflow: Reference gene primers were amplified, and this amplification served to estimate nucleated cell counts. Using immunoSEQ multiplex PCR, the repertoire was profiled, and TCRdb retains in-frame clones only, with some absent. V and J calls and clone size are given by that table; D and trimming were obtained from the DNA. The sample holds some 48,000 clones, about 85% seen once. Trimming took off 4 bases at V and 1 base at J, with 18 bases between the two ends. Germline V gene lookup returns CDR1 SGDLS and CDR2 YYNGEE. The CDR3 extends over 17 amino acids. The clonotype comes from a woman of 80 years or more in a cohort sampled during active or convalescent COVID-19. The sample comprised peripheral blood. J is TRBJ2-1 and V is TRBV9; D possibly corresponds to TRBD2 (6 bases). The CDR3 DNA sequence: TGTGCCAGCAGCCCGGCCGGGGGACGCCCTTCCTACAATGAGCAGTTCTTC. Amino acids: CASSPAGGRPSYNEQFF.